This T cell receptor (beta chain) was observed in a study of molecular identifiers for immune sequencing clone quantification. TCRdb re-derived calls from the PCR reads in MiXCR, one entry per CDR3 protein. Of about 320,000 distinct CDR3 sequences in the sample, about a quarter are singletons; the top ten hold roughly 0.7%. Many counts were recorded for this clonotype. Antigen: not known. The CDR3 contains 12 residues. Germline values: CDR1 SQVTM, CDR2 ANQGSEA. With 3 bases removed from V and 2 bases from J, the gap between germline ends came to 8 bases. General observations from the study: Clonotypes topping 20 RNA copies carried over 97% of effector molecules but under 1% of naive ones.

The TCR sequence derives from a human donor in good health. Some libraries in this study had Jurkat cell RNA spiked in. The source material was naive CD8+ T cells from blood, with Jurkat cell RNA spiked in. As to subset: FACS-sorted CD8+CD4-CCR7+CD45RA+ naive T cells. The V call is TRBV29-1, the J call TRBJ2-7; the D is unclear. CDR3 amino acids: CSVEVRAYEQYF. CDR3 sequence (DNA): TGCAGCGTTGAGGTCAGAGCCTACGAGCAGTACTTC.